A single sample is the source of the 14 T cell receptor beta chains below, sequenced in a study of blood T cell repertoires in COVID-19. Here immunoSEQ multiplex PCR was the method, and the copy in TCRdb shows in-frame clones only, minus some. The table shows 100,000 or so clones, with around four fifths occurring only once. Sequenced material: peripheral blood. These receptors were obtained from a middle-aged man with active or convalescent COVID-19.

This clone showed up just once. V and J are TRBV7-9 and TRBJ2-1, with D possibly matching TRBD2 (6 bases). The V end was cut by 5 bases, the J end by 15 bases, with 14 bases between. The germline gives CDR1 SEHNR, CDR2 FQNEAQ (reference sequence). The CDR3 is made up of 11 amino acids. The CDR3 DNA follows: TGTGCCAGCAGCCCGGACTATAAAGCGTTCTTC. Translation gives CASSPDYKAFF.

In its sample, this clone was seen a few times. V is TRBV29-1 and J is TRBJ2-5, with 10 bases matching TRBD1. The CDR3 runs to 13 residues. Per the germline V gene, CDR1 is SQVTM and CDR2 is ANQGSEA. Trimming took 2 bases from V and 4 from J; bases not matched to a gene: 1. The CDR3: CSVERTGGETQYF. Here the CDR3 DNA reads TGCAGCGTTGAAAGGACAGGGGGAGAGACCCAGTACTTC.

This chain links TRBV27 with TRBJ1-1; TRBD1 matches at 8 bases. Germline lookup yields CDR1 MNHEY and CDR2 SMNVEV (reference sequence). This CDR3 is 15 amino acids long. The J segment lost 8 bases and the V segment lost 6 bases, leaving 14 bases of the junction unmatched. The CDR3 DNA reads as TGTGCCAGCAGCTCAATTAGTGGGACAGGTTGGGAAGCTTTCTTT. Translating it yields CASSSISGTGWEAFF.

This clone was recorded only once. The chain joins TRBV27 to TRBJ1-4; a possible D gene is TRBD1 (6 bases). Trimming took off 2 bases at V and 8 bases at J, with 18 bases between the two ends. The CDR3 runs 16 residues. Germline V gene data show CDR1 as MNHEY and CDR2 as SMNVEV (reference sequence). This chain's CDR3 is CASSLEPDSVGEKLFF. The CDR3, as DNA: TGTGCCAGCAGTTTAGAACCGGACAGTGTGGGAGAAAAACTGTTTTTT.

CDR3 amino acids: CASSLEGTSGTNEQFF. The CDR3 nucleotides are TGCGCCAGCAGCTTGGAAGGGACTAGCGGGACCAATGAGCAGTTCTTC. The V and J genes are TRBV5-1 and TRBJ2-1, with 13 bases aligning to TRBD2. This CDR3 spans 16 amino acids. Germline V gene lookup returns CDR1 SGHRS and CDR2 YFSETQ. V lost 0 bases to trimming and J lost 6 bases; unmatched junction nucleotides: 3.

The chain joins TRBV21-1 to TRBJ2-1; no DNA check was done on the table's D call, TRBD2. TRBV21-1 is a pseudogene segment. This CDR3 is built from 14 residues. CDR3 sequence reads: CASSKGSSYNEQFF. CDR3 DNA: TGTGCCAGCAGCAAAGGGAGCAGCTACAATGAGCAGTTCTTC.

This chain links TRBV9 with TRBJ1-6; D is perhaps TRBD1 (5 bases). The CDR3 is 14 amino acids. The V end lost 6 bases, the J end lost 5 bases, and 12 bases lay between the germline ends. Germline loops: CDR1 SGDLS, CDR2 YYNGEE. This CDR3 is CASTGGLDNSPLHF. The CDR3 DNA reads TGTGCCAGCACCGGGGGACTGGATAATTCACCCCTCCACTTT. Full variable domain (remainder filled in from reference TRBV9 and TRBJ1-6): DSGVTQTPKHLITATGQRVTLRCSPRSGDLSVYWYQQSLDQGLQFLIQYYNGEERAKGNILERFSAQQFPDLHSELNLSSLELGDSALYFCASTGGLDNSPLHFGNGTRLTVT.

The chain uses TRBV27 and TRBJ2-7; 7 bases agree with TRBD2. Per germline, CDR1 MNHEY and CDR2 SMNVEV (reference sequence). J gave up 4 bases and V 8 bases, and 8 bases lay outside the gene matches. CDR3 length: 13 residues. The CDR3 reads CASGPAGAYEQYF. As DNA, the CDR3 is TGTGCCAGCGGGCCCGCGGGAGCGTACGAGCAGTACTTC.

The chain has TRBV11-2 and TRBJ2-5, with TRBD1 matching over 12 bases. CDR3 length: 17 residues. V dropped 5 bases and J dropped 5; count of bases not matched to a gene: 12. CDR1 and CDR2 from the germline V gene are SGHAT and FQNNGV. The CDR3 bases are TGTGCCAGCAGCAACGGGACAGGGGGCGTATTTATGGAGACCCAGTACTTC. This encodes CASSNGTGGVFMETQYF.

This chain uses TRBV11-2 with TRBJ2-3; D remains ambiguous. Looked up from germline, CDR1 is SGHAT and CDR2 is FQNNGV. Trimming pared 7 bases from V and 2 bases from J, leaving 16 bases between. The CDR3 is made up of 15 amino acids. CDR3 nucleotide sequence: TGTGCCAGCACCCCTACGGTCGATTACACAGATACGCAGTATTTT. The encoded protein is CASTPTVDYTDTQYF.

This chain connects TRBV4-1 to TRBJ1-1; a possible D gene is TRBD1 (5 bases). Trimming removed 0 bases from V and 11 bases from J, with 10 bases in between. There are 12 residues in the CDR3. Germline assignment: CDR1 MGHRA and CDR2 YSYEKL. The CDR3 nucleotides are TGCGCCAGCAGCCAAGATCAGGGTCGGGCTTTCTTT. Protein sequence: CASSQDQGRAFF.

The chain joins TRBV6-6 to TRBJ2-1; D is undetermined. There are 13 residues in the CDR3. CDR1 is MNHNY and CDR2 is SVGAGI in the germline V gene (reference sequence). Trimming cost V 0 bases and J 8 bases, with 8 bases left between them. CDR3 coding DNA: TGTGCCAGCAGTTACTCCCTCCCTCATGAGCAGTTCTTC. Translating gives CASSYSLPHEQFF.

The rearrangement uses TRBV6-5 and TRBJ1-2; weak D call: TRBD1 (6 bases). Germline V gene sequence: CDR1 MNHEY, CDR2 SVGAGI. V was pared by 6 bases and J by 4 bases, with 9 bases between. The CDR3 loop spans 12 amino acids. The CDR3 sequence: CASRTGPYGYTF. The CDR3 DNA reads TGTGCCAGCAGAACAGGGCCCTATGGCTACACCTTC.

The chain couples TRBV15 to TRBJ1-2, with a possible D match to TRBD1 (5 bases). V lost 1 base to trimming and J lost 6 bases, with 9 bases between them. Germline V CDR1 and CDR2: LNHNV, YYDKDF (reference sequence). This CDR3 is built from 13 residues. CDR3 protein: CATSRGGRDGYTF. The DNA for the CDR3 is TGTGCCACCAGCAGAGGTGGCAGGGATGGCTACACCTTC.